The present TCR beta chain was sequenced within a study of technical replicates of blood from a few donors. The germline gives CDR1 MNHNS, CDR2 SASEGT. The V end was cut by 4 bases, the J end by 7 bases, with 19 bases between. CDR3 length: 16 residues. This clone showed up just once. TCRdb keeps only in-frame clones here, not all; method: immunoSEQ multiplex PCR. The sample has roughly 100,000 clones; around 96% are singletons. The receptor was isolated from a human donor in good health. The rearrangement joins TRBV6-1 to TRBJ1-4; D unresolved. Sequenced sample: T cells isolated from PBMCs. The CDR3 nucleotides read TGTGCCAGCAGTGCCGAACGGGGTTATAATCTTGAAAAACTGTTTTTT. Amino acids: CASSAERGYNLEKLFF.